This T cell receptor (beta chain) was sequenced in a study of cytomegalovirus exposure and HLA in healthy donors. Study as a whole: It was reported in a later analysis that the same platform had been used for the roughly 130 validation repertoires as for the 550 to 700 first-cohort repertoires.

Clones were read by immunoSEQ multiplex PCR, and TCRdb kept only the in-frame ones, dropping some. The sample holds approximately 57,000 clones, approximately 95% seen once. The source is a woman between 18 and 29 years old in good health and CMV-seronegative. Sequences were obtained from PBMCs.

CDR3 protein: CASSEIRGGQAALRPQHF. CDR3 nucleotide sequence: TGTGCCAGCAGTGAAATCCGAGGAGGGCAGGCGGCCCTGAGGCCCCAGCATTTT. The genes are TRBV6-1 and TRBJ1-5; D ambiguous. Germline V gene data show CDR1 as MNHNS and CDR2 as SASEGT. The CDR3 runs 18 residues. Between the trimmed V and J ends, which lost 2 bases and 9 bases, there was a span of 26 bases.